These 4 T cell receptor beta chains came from one sample sequenced in a study of shared clonotypes between healthy human individuals. The protocol was immunoSEQ multiplex PCR, while the TCRdb copy is restricted to in-frame clones and leaves out a portion. The sample records some 530,000 clones, 70% to 85% being singletons. Sequencing input: PBMCs. Receptor source: a woman between 40 and 50 years old in good health. Some clones in this sample may be carry-over from other donors' samples.

The chain employs TRBV5-1 and TRBJ1-1; a possible D gene is TRBD1 (6 bases). V dropped 4 bases and J dropped 0 bases, with 10 bases sitting between them. Germline V gene sequence: CDR1 SGHRS, CDR2 YFSETQ. The CDR3 has 14 amino acids. The CDR3 loop is CASSGQGMNTEAFF. The CDR3, as DNA: TGCGCCAGCAGCGGCCAGGGGATGAACACTGAAGCTTTCTTT.

The V and J genes are TRBV30 and TRBJ2-3; 8 bases line up with TRBD2. CDR3 length: 14 amino acids. Germline CDR1 GTSNPN, CDR2 SVGIG (reference sequence). V was clipped by 2 bases and J by 5 bases; unmatched bases: 6. For the CDR3, the DNA is TGTGCCTGGAGTAAGGCGGGAGGCCTAGATACGCAGTATTTT. Translating it yields CAWSKAGGLDTQYF.

The chain links TRBV5-6 to TRBJ2-7; either TRBD1 or TRBD2 may fit D (6 bases each). Germline values: CDR1 SGHDT, CDR2 YYEEEE. The CDR3 extends over 17 amino acids. The V end was cut by 4 bases, the J end by 7 bases, with 27 bases between. CDR3 sequence (DNA): TGTGCCAGCAGCCGACCTTTAGGAGGAGGGGGGTCTACGGAGCAGTACTTC. Protein: CASSRPLGGGGSTEQYF. The variable domain in full, completed from reference TRBV5-6 and TRBJ2-7, reads DAGVTQSPTHLIKTRGQQVTLRCSPKSGHDTVSWYQQALGQGPQFIFQYYEEEERQRGNFPDRFSGHQFPNYSSELNVNALLLGDSALYLCASSRPLGGGGSTEQYFGPGTRLTVT.

The rearrangement links TRBV6-5 to TRBJ2-5; 8 bases align to TRBD1. With the DNA end fitting TRBJ2-7 better, the J assignment may be wrong. The CDR3 covers 13 residues. Germline CDR1 MNHEY, CDR2 SVGAGI. The CDR3 spells CASSRTGSYEQYF. The CDR3 bases are TGTGCCAGCAGTAGGACAGGGTCCTACGAGCAGTACTTC.